Presented here are 29 T cell receptor beta chains from one specimen sequenced in a study of T cell changes during pregnancy in multiple sclerosis. Here immunoSEQ multiplex PCR was the method, and the copy in TCRdb shows in-frame clones only, minus some. The sample has 40,000 to 55,000 clones; over 80% are singletons. The sample in question was CD4+ T cells from peripheral blood mononuclear cells, obtained in the third trimester of pregnancy. These receptors all come from a female donor with multiple sclerosis, enrolled in a pregnancy study.

There are a few counts of this clone. The chain recombines TRBV9 with TRBJ2-3; the D gene is possibly TRBD1 (6 bases). CDR1 and CDR2 from the germline V gene are SGDLS and YYNGEE. The CDR3 has 15 amino acids. V gave up 3 bases and J gave up 2 bases, with 13 bases separating them. The CDR3 DNA sequence: TGTGCCAGCAGCGCCCGATCAGGGGCCACAGATACGCAGTATTTT. Its translation: CASSARSGATDTQYF.

V is TRBV30 and J is TRBJ1-5, with D possibly TRBD1 on 5 matching bases. This CDR3 spans 13 amino acids. Per germline, CDR1 GTSNPN and CDR2 SVGIG (reference sequence). Trimming removed 1 base at V and 5 bases at J, with 9 bases between. CDR3 in amino acids: CAWSEAGHQPQHF. As DNA, the CDR3 is TGTGCCTGGAGTGAGGCAGGGCATCAGCCCCAGCATTTT.

The rearrangement joins TRBV11-2 to TRBJ1-1; 8 nucleotides agree with TRBD1. CDR1 SGHAT and CDR2 FQNNGV come from the germline V gene. V lost 5 bases, J lost 2 bases, and 7 bases stayed unmatched. The CDR3 loop spans 15 amino acids. DNA for the CDR3: TGTGCCAGCAGCCAGATTGGACAGGGTAACACTGAAGCTTTCTTT. It codes for CASSQIGQGNTEAFF.

J is TRBJ2-3 and V is TRBV4-3, with 10 bases lining up with TRBD2. From germline, CDR1 is LGHNA and CDR2 YSLEER. The CDR3 has 18 residues. Trimming cost V 0 bases and J 0 bases; bases outside gene matches: 6. The CDR3 coding sequence is TGCGCCAGCAGCCAAGATTTAGCGGGGGGCACTAGCACAGATACGCAGTATTTT. Translation: CASSQDLAGGTSTDTQYF.

This chain connects TRBV7-2 to TRBJ2-3; tentatively, D is TRBD1 (7 bases). V was trimmed by 8 bases and J by 0 bases, leaving 15 bases between them. Germline CDR1 SGHTA, CDR2 FQGNSA. The CDR3 is 15 amino acids. CDR3 DNA sequence: TGTGCCAGCGCAGTGGGGGGACAGAGCACAGATACGCAGTATTTT. Translating gives CASAVGGQSTDTQYF.

The chain uses TRBV25-1 and TRBJ1-5, with a possible D match to TRBD1 (6 bases). The CDR3 has 13 residues. Germline lookup yields CDR1 MGHDK and CDR2 SYGVNS. Trimming pared 6 bases from V and 3 bases from J, leaving 9 bases between. The CDR3 DNA reads TGTGCCAGCAGAGGGGGATCCAATCAGCCCCAGCATTTT. Translation gives CASRGGSNQPQHF. Variable domain in full (rest from reference TRBV25-1 and TRBJ1-5): EADIYQTPRYLVIGTGKKITLECSQTMGHDKMYWYQQDPGMELHLIHYSYGVNSTEKGDLSSESTVSRIRTEHFPLTLESARPSHTSQYLCASRGGSNQPQHFGDGTRLSIL.

The chain links TRBV19 to TRBJ1-5; D is possibly TRBD1 (6 bases). Trimming took 5 bases from V and 4 from J, leaving 15 bases between them. Germline V lookup: CDR1 LNHDA, CDR2 SQIVND (reference sequence). The length of the CDR3 is 15 residues. CDR3 in DNA: TGTGCCAGTAGTTTCCGGGACAATCAAAATCAGCCCCAGCATTTT. This translates into CASSFRDNQNQPQHF.

CDR3 nucleotide sequence: TGTGCCAGCAGCGTAGACCCTAGCGGGGGGGTGAGGAATGAGCAGTTCTTC. Its translation: CASSVDPSGGVRNEQFF. The chain couples TRBV9 to TRBJ2-1; 12 nucleotides agree with TRBD2. CDR1 is SGDLS, CDR2 YYNGEE, per germline. J lost 7 bases, V lost 0 bases, and 8 bases had no gene match. The CDR3 extends over 17 amino acids. The full variable domain, its missing parts supplied by reference TRBV9 and TRBJ2-1, is DSGVTQTPKHLITATGQRVTLRCSPRSGDLSVYWYQQSLDQGLQFLIQYYNGEERAKGNILERFSAQQFPDLHSELNLSSLELGDSALYFCASSVDPSGGVRNEQFFGPGTRLTVL.

In nucleotides, the CDR3 is TGTGCCAGCAGCATGTGGAGAGGCGACACCGGGGAGCTGTTTTTT. Its protein product is CASSMWRGDTGELFF. The chain carries TRBV7-2 and TRBJ2-2; D remains unclear. V gave up 5 bases and J gave up 3 bases, with 13 bases separating them. Germline V gene sequence: CDR1 SGHTA, CDR2 FQGNSA. The CDR3 contains 15 residues.

The V and J genes are TRBV6-5 and TRBJ2-5; D is unresolved. V was clipped by 6 bases and J by 1 base, with 3 bases between them. The CDR3 length is 11 residues. CDR1 and CDR2 from the germline V gene are MNHEY and SVGAGI. The chain's CDR3 is CASSSQETQYF. CDR3 nucleotide sequence: TGTGCCAGCAGCAGCCAAGAGACCCAGTACTTC.

The genes are TRBV5-1 and TRBJ2-1; possibly TRBD1 for D (6 bases). Germline V CDR1 and CDR2: SGHRS, YFSETQ. The CDR3 has 15 amino acids. V was trimmed by 0 bases and J by 2 bases, leaving 9 bases between them. CDR3 DNA: TGCGCCAGCAGCTTGGGGGACACTACCTACAATGAGCAGTTCTTC. Translating it yields CASSLGDTTYNEQFF.

This clone was recorded only once. The rearrangement links TRBV5-4 to TRBJ2-5; a weak D match, TRBD2 (6 bases). The germline V and J ends were trimmed by 7 bases and 5 bases, with 24 bases remaining between them. The germline V gene encodes CDR1 SGHNT and CDR2 YYREEE (reference sequence). The CDR3 extends over 16 amino acids. CDR3 sequence reads: CASSLVGVGGSETQYF. In nucleotides, the CDR3 is TGTGCCAGCTCCCTGGTGGGAGTTGGGGGGTCGGAGACCCAGTACTTC.

The V and J genes are TRBV12-5 and TRBJ1-1, with 8 positions matching TRBD1. Per the germline V gene, CDR1 is LGHNT and CDR2 is FRNRAP. Unmatched junction bases numbered 9, after V lost 6 bases and J lost 0 bases. This CDR3 region has 16 residues. The CDR3 region has the DNA TGTGCTAGTGGCAAGAGGACAGGGAGCTTGAACACTGAAGCTTTCTTT. This gives the protein CASGKRTGSLNTEAFF.

V gene TRBV7-3 combines with J gene TRBJ2-1, with 7 bases that match TRBD2. CDR1 is SGHTA, CDR2 FQGTGA, per germline. The junction had 6 bases not matched to a gene; V was cut back by 5 bases and J by 2 bases. The CDR3 has 15 residues. CDR3 residues: CASSRGTTTYNEQFF. DNA for the CDR3: TGTGCCAGCAGCAGAGGGACTACTACCTACAATGAGCAGTTCTTC.

This clone was picked up one time. The V call is TRBV13, the J call TRBJ2-3; tentative D call: TRBD2 (6 bases). Per germline, CDR1 PRHDT and CDR2 FYEKMQ (reference sequence). CDR3 length: 16 residues. Between the trimmed V and J ends, which lost 1 base and 4 bases, there was a span of 15 bases. The CDR3 DNA sequence: TGTGCCAGCAGCTTAGATCGCGCGGGGTATCCAGATACGCAGTATTTT. Translation gives CASSLDRAGYPDTQYF.

The chain joins TRBV5-6 to TRBJ2-7; 7 nucleotides align to TRBD2. V lost 4 bases, J lost 2 bases, and 12 bases stayed unmatched. CDR1 and CDR2 (germline): SGHDT, YYEEEE. The CDR3 has 16 amino acids. CDR3 nucleotide sequence: TGTGCCAGCAGCCGAAAGCTGGGGACTAAAACCTACGAGCAGTACTTC. Protein product: CASSRKLGTKTYEQYF. Full variable domain (outside the CDR3, taken from reference TRBV5-6 and TRBJ2-7): DAGVTQSPTHLIKTRGQQVTLRCSPKSGHDTVSWYQQALGQGPQFIFQYYEEEERQRGNFPDRFSGHQFPNYSSELNVNALLLGDSALYLCASSRKLGTKTYEQYFGPGTRLTVT.

The rearrangement uses TRBV4-2 and TRBJ1-3; weak D call: TRBD1 (6 bases). Trimming pared 0 bases from V and 0 bases from J, leaving 12 bases between. CDR3 length: 17 amino acids. Germline values: CDR1 LGHNA, CDR2 YNFKEQ. CDR3 coding DNA: TGTGCCAGCAGCCAAGAAGGGACACGGAGCTCTGGAAACACCATATATTTT. It specifies CASSQEGTRSSGNTIYF.

The chain links TRBV7-9 to TRBJ1-1; D unresolved. CDR3 length: 15 amino acids. V was pared by 3 bases and J by 0 bases, with 11 bases between. Germline V CDR1 and CDR2: SEHNR, FQNEAQ (reference sequence). For the CDR3, the DNA is TGTGCCAGCAGCTTCCTCAGAACCATGAACACTGAAGCTTTCTTT. Amino acids: CASSFLRTMNTEAFF.

This chain joins TRBV7-2 and TRBJ1-1, with D maybe TRBD1 (5 bases). The V end lost 5 bases, the J end lost 4 bases, and 17 bases lay between the germline ends. Per germline, CDR1 SGHTA and CDR2 FQGNSA. The CDR3 is 15 residues long. In DNA form, the CDR3 reads TGTGCCAGCAGCCCGTATCGGTCGGGGGGCACTGAAGCTTTCTTT. Protein sequence: CASSPYRSGGTEAFF.

The J gene is TRBJ2-6, the V gene TRBV10-2; TRBD2 might be the D (5 bases). V lost 0 bases and J 0 bases, leaving 6 bases between the germline ends. Germline CDR1 is WSHSY and CDR2 is SAAADI. There are 16 residues in the CDR3. The CDR3: CASSESRVSGANVLTF. The CDR3 DNA reads TGCGCCAGCAGTGAGTCGCGGGTCTCTGGGGCCAACGTCCTGACTTTC.

The chain uses TRBV7-8 and TRBJ2-3, with a possible D match to TRBD2 (5 bases). This CDR3 region has 16 residues. Germline assignment: CDR1 SGHVS and CDR2 FQNEAQ. Trimming took off 1 base at V and 9 bases at J, with 20 bases between the two ends. CDR3 sequence (DNA): TGTGCCAGCAGCTTAGGTTTAAGCGCGGGCCCGGGGACGCAGTATTTT. Translating gives CASSLGLSAGPGTQYF.

The chain couples TRBV6-1 to TRBJ1-5, with D perhaps matching TRBD1 (6 bases). From germline, CDR1 is MNHNS and CDR2 SASEGT. V was shortened by 8 bases and J by 2 bases, with 13 bases between the two germline ends. The CDR3 is made up of 14 amino acids. The DNA for the CDR3 is TGTGCCAGCGTCCCGGACAGAGGCAATCAGCCCCAGCATTTT. It encodes CASVPDRGNQPQHF.

This chain uses TRBV7-3 with TRBJ2-1; maybe TRBD2 (5 bases). Germline V gene lookup returns CDR1 SGHTA and CDR2 FQGTGA. With 2 bases removed from V and 4 bases from J, the gap between germline ends came to 12 bases. The CDR3 contains 15 residues. CDR3 sequence: CASSLESGSYNEQFF. The CDR3 coding sequence is TGTGCCAGCAGCTTAGAGTCGGGGTCTTACAATGAGCAGTTCTTC.

This rearrangement joins TRBV28 to TRBJ1-5; D possibly corresponds to TRBD1 (6 bases). The V end was cut by 4 bases, the J end by 5 bases, with 18 bases between. The CDR3 has 16 amino acids. In germline, CDR1 is MDHEN, CDR2 SYDVKM. The CDR3 reads CASSYRVGGWYQPQHF. CDR3 nucleotide sequence: TGTGCCAGCAGTTACAGGGTAGGAGGCTGGTATCAGCCCCAGCATTTT.

The chain couples TRBV7-7 to TRBJ2-5; 9 bases fit TRBD1. The CDR3 spans 14 residues. Germline CDR1 reads SSHAT; CDR2 reads FNYEAQ (reference sequence). Trimming removed 4 bases from V and 5 bases from J; junction bases left unmatched: 5. CDR3 nucleotides: TGTGCCAGCAGCTCTACAGGGGGCGAGGAGACCCAGTACTTC. Its translation: CASSSTGGEETQYF.

This clone was recorded once. This chain uses TRBV10-3 with TRBJ1-1, with D possibly being TRBD1 (5 bases). This CDR3 contains 13 residues. The germline V gene has CDR1 ENHRY and CDR2 SYGVKD. Trimming cost V 7 bases and J 1 base, with 10 bases left between them. The CDR3 DNA follows: TGTGCCATCACGGCAGGGCAGAACACTGAAGCTTTCTTT. Its translation is CAITAGQNTEAFF.

V gene TRBV18 combines with J gene TRBJ1-2; D is ambiguous. The CDR3 loop spans 14 amino acids. Trimming pared 8 bases from V and 3 bases from J, leaving 16 bases between. Germline V gene lookup returns CDR1 KGHSH and CDR2 LQKENI. CDR3 nucleotides: TGTGCCAGCCCACGTCGGGGTCCGGACTATGGCTACACCTTC. Translated, it gives CASPRRGPDYGYTF.

The J gene is TRBJ1-2, the V gene TRBV5-6; D perhaps matches TRBD1 (5 bases). The germline V gene has CDR1 SGHDT and CDR2 YYEEEE. The length of the CDR3 is 13 residues. V lost 1 base to trimming and J lost 4 bases, with 8 bases between them. The CDR3, as DNA: TGTGCCAGCAGCTTGCAGGGCCGCTATGGCTACACCTTC. Protein sequence: CASSLQGRYGYTF.

CDR3 nucleotide sequence: TGTGCCTGGAGAACGGGGGGGAGGAACACTGAAGCTTTCTTT. Its translation is CAWRTGGRNTEAFF. The rearrangement links TRBV30 to TRBJ1-1; maybe TRBD1 (5 bases). Trimming took 3 bases from V and 1 from J, leaving 12 bases between them. The CDR3 sequence is 14 residues long. Germline V gene sequence: CDR1 GTSNPN, CDR2 SVGIG (reference sequence).